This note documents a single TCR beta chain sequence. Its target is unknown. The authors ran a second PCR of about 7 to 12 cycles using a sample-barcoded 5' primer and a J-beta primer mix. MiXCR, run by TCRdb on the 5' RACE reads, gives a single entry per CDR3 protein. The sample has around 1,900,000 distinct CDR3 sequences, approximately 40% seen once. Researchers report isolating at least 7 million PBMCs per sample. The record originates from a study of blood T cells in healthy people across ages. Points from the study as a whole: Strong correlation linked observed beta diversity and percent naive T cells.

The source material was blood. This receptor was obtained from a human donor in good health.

CDR3 amino acids: CASSSTGTGPLKQYF. The CDR3 DNA reads TGCGCCAGCAGCTCCACCGGGACAGGGCCCCTCAAGCAGTACTTC. This chain connects TRBV5-1 to TRBJ2-5; 9 nucleotides align to TRBD1. Germline lookup yields CDR1 SGHRS and CDR2 YFSETQ. This CDR3 spans 15 amino acids. V dropped 3 bases and J dropped 11; count of bases not matched to a gene: 14.